Given below is one T cell receptor (beta chain) in context. CDR1 and CDR2 from the germline V gene are SSHAT and FNYEAQ (reference sequence). The V and J ends lost 4 bases and 9 bases respectively, with 14 bases between them. The CDR3 extends over 13 amino acids. This specimen belongs to a study of blood T cell repertoires in COVID-19. Across the whole study: Whether acute or convalescent, the COVID-19 samples came from the United States, Italy and Spain.

Per the study methods: Nucleated cell number was recorded as an estimate derived from reference gene primer amplification. Data came from immunoSEQ multiplex PCR; TCRdb stores just in-frame clones and leaves some out. V and J calls and clone size are as listed in that table; D and trimming were resolved from the DNA. This table has more than 200,000 clones, around nine tenths appearing once. Sequenced sample: peripheral blood. The receptor's source is a man older than 75 with acute or convalescent COVID-19. The chain employs TRBV7-7 and TRBJ2-3; no reliable D call. As DNA, the CDR3 is TGTGCCAGCAGCTCTACCCTTTTCGGGACGCAGTATTTT. It encodes CASSSTLFGTQYF.